The T cell receptor (beta chain) under discussion was sequenced for a study of blood T cell repertoires in COVID-19. For the study at large: Some COVID-19 samples were acute and others convalescent; all came from the United States, Italy and Spain. From T cells, B-cell-depleted T cells, or PBMCs came the material, which was cDNA or gDNA.

V lost 5 bases to trimming and J lost 7 bases, with 9 bases between them. The CDR3 has 12 amino acids. This clone came up once. Under the authors' procedure: From reference gene primer amplification, estimates of nucleated cell counts were derived. Here immunoSEQ multiplex PCR was the method, and the copy in TCRdb shows in-frame clones only, minus some. V, J and clone size are taken as reported in that table, and D and trimming were inferred from the DNA itself. The sample lists 50,000 to 60,000 clones; 85% to 95% were seen once. The V gene is TRBV12-3 or TRBV12-4, the J gene TRBJ1-3, with no clear D. The source of this sequence is a woman aged 80 or older with acute or convalescent COVID-19. Sequenced: peripheral blood. CDR3 sequence (DNA): TGTGCCAGCAGTCCAGTGCGGAACACCATATATTTT. Its translation: CASSPVRNTIYF.